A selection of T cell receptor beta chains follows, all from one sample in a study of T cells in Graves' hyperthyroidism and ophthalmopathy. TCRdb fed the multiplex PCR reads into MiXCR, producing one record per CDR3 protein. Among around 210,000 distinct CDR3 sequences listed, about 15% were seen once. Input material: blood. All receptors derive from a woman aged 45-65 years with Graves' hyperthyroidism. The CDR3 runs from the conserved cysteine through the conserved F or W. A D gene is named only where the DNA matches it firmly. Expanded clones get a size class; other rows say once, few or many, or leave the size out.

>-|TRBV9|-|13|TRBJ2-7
TGTGCCAGCAGCCCTCCCTCAGGATACGAGCAGTACTTC
CASSPPSGYEQYF
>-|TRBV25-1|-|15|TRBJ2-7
TGTGCCAGCAGTGAACGCGGCGGTGAATTCTACGAGCAGTACTTC
CASSERGGEFYEQYF
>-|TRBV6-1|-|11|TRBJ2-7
TGTGCCAGCAGGGCCGTCAACGAGCAGTACTTC
CASRAVNEQYF
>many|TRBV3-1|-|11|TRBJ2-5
TGTGCCAGCAGCCAGGGGGGGACCCAGTACTTC
CASSQGGTQYF
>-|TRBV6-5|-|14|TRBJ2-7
TGTGCCAGCAGTTACTTGTCAGGGGGGTACGAGCAGTACTTC
CASSYLSGGYEQYF
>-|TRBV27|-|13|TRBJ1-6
TGTGCCAGCAGAACAGCGAATAATTCACCCCTCCACTTT
CASRTANNSPLHF
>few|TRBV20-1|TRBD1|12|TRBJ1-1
TGCAGTGCAGACCACAGGGGGCGGGGAGCTTTCTTT
CSADHRGRGAFF
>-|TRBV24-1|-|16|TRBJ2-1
TGTGCCACCAGTGATTTAAGGGGCGCGGAGTACAATGAGCAGTTCTTC
CATSDLRGAEYNEQFF
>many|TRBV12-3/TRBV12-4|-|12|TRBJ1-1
TGTGCCAGCAGTCCCAGGGACACTGAAGCTTTCTTT
CASSPRDTEAFF
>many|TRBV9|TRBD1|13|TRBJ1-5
TGTGCCAGCAGCGTACAGGGGGGTCAGCCCCAGCATTTT
CASSVQGGQPQHF
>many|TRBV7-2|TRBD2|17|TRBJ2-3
TGTGCCAGCAGCTTAGCTATAGTGCTAGCGGGAGGTAATACGCAGTATTTT
CASSLAIVLAGGNTQYF
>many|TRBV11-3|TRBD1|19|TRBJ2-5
TGTGCCAGCAGCTCGTTCGTGCCCGCGGACAGGGCCTTCGGAGAGACCCAGTACTTC
CASSSFVPADRAFGETQYF
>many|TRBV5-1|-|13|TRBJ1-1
TGCGCCAGCAGTGTTATCGCGCAGACTGAAGCTTTCTTT
CASSVIAQTEAFF
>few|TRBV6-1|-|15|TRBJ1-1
TGTGCCAGCAGTGCTCCCGGGCCTCGCTCCACTGAAGCTTTCTTT
CASSAPGPRSTEAFF
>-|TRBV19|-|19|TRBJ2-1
TGTGCCAGTAGTGGCCGGGACACCGCCTATTCGAACTCCTACAATGAGCAGTTCTTC
CASSGRDTAYSNSYNEQFF
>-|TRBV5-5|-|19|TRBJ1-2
-
CASSFYICTFGEDYYGYTF
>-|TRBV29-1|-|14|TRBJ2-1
TGCAGCGCTAGCAGGGTTCTCTTGGCGGACGAGCAGTTCTTC
CSASRVLLADEQFF